The 8 T cell receptor beta chains below come from one sample, sequenced in a study of T cell changes during pregnancy in multiple sclerosis. Sequenced by immunoSEQ multiplex PCR; TCRdb stores in-frame clones only, minus some. The sample holds roughly 30,000 clones; approximately 91% are singletons and the top ten take about 6.4%. Source: CD8+ T cells from peripheral blood mononuclear cells, taken after pregnancy. These receptors all come from a female donor with multiple sclerosis, enrolled in a pregnancy study.

The chain carries TRBV5-1 and TRBJ2-1; 9 bases line up with TRBD1. The CDR3 contains 17 residues. CDR1 is SGHRS, CDR2 YFSETQ, per germline. The V gene end was trimmed by 4 bases and the J gene end by 0 bases; junction bases not matched to a gene: 8. The CDR3: CASSAGQGAFSYNEQFF. CDR3 in DNA: TGCGCCAGCAGCGCGGGACAGGGTGCCTTCTCCTACAATGAGCAGTTCTTC.

The V gene is TRBV9, the J gene TRBJ2-1, with 7 bases matching TRBD1. Germline V gives CDR1 SGDLS, CDR2 YYNGEE. With V trimmed by 4 bases and J by 3 bases, 1 base remained unmatched. There are 13 residues in the CDR3. DNA of the CDR3: TGTGCCAGCAGCCAGGGGGACTACAATGAGCAGTTCTTC. It is translated as CASSQGDYNEQFF.

The rearrangement joins TRBV19 to TRBJ2-7, with D possibly being TRBD2 (6 bases). Trimming stripped 3 bases from V and 4 bases from J, with 7 bases between. This CDR3 is 12 amino acids long. Germline V CDR1 and CDR2: LNHDA, SQIVND (reference sequence). The CDR3 protein is CASSMGGYEQYF. CDR3 DNA: TGTGCCAGTAGTATGGGGGGATACGAGCAGTACTTC.

The rearrangement uses TRBV14 and TRBJ2-5; D perhaps matches TRBD2 (6 bases). The length of the CDR3 is 14 residues. The V end lost 2 bases, the J end lost 7 bases, and 14 bases lay between the germline ends. Germline V lookup: CDR1 SGHDN, CDR2 FVKESK. The CDR3 loop is CASSQLGGVGTQYF. For the CDR3, the DNA is TGTGCCAGCAGCCAATTAGGAGGGGTAGGGACCCAGTACTTC. The variable domain in full, with the rest retrieved from reference TRBV14 and TRBJ2-5, is EAGVTQFPSHSVIEKGQTVTLRCDPISGHDNLYWYRRVMGKEIKFLLHFVKESKQDESGMPNNRFLAERTGGTYSTLKVQPAELEDSGVYFCASSQLGGVGTQYFGPGTRLLVL.

This clone was counted a few times. V is TRBV4-3 and J is TRBJ2-6; D might be TRBD1 (6 bases). This CDR3 region has 16 residues. Looked up from germline, CDR1 is LGHNA and CDR2 is YSLEER. Deletions cut 0 bases from V and 3 bases from J, with 9 bases between. DNA of the CDR3: TGCGCCAGCAGCCAAGAAACAGGGCATGGGGCCAACGTCCTGACTTTC. This sequence encodes CASSQETGHGANVLTF.

The rearrangement links TRBV25-1 to TRBJ2-7; possible D gene TRBD2, 5 bases. Germline CDR1 and CDR2: MGHDK and SYGVNS. The ends were cut back, 3 bases at V and 0 bases at J, with 12 bases in the middle. CDR3 length: 15 amino acids. This chain's CDR3 is CASSDPSSYSYEQYF. DNA of the CDR3: TGTGCCAGCAGTGACCCTAGCTCTTACTCCTACGAGCAGTACTTC.

The chain combines TRBV27 with TRBJ2-7; 10 bases map to TRBD2. V lost 5 bases to trimming and J lost 6 bases; unmatched junction nucleotides: 7. CDR3 length equals 14 residues. Germline V gene lookup returns CDR1 MNHEY and CDR2 SMNVEV (reference sequence). The CDR3 region is CASSGSGRAGEQYF. The CDR3 DNA is TGTGCCAGCAGTGGCAGCGGGAGGGCGGGCGAGCAGTACTTC.

The chain combines TRBV25-1 with TRBJ2-1; the match to TRBD2 covers 8 bases. Germline CDR1 MGHDK, CDR2 SYGVNS. V shed 5 bases and J 7 bases; nucleotides not matched to a gene: 10. The CDR3 loop spans 15 amino acids. This CDR3 reads CASSPSTVAGNEQFF. The CDR3, as DNA: TGTGCCAGCAGTCCATCGACAGTAGCGGGAAATGAGCAGTTCTTC.